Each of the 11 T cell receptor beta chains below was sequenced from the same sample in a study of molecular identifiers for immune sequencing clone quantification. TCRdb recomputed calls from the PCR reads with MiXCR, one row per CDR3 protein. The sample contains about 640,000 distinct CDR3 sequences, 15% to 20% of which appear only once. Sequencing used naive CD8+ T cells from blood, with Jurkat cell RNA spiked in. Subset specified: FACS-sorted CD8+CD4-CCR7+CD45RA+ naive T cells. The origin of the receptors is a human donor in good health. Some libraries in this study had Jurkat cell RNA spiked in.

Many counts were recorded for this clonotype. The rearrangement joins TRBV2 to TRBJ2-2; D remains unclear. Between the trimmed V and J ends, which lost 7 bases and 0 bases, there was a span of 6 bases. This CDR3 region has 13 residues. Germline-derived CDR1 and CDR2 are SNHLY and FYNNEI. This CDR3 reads CASTKSNTGELFF. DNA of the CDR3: TGTGCCAGCACCAAATCGAACACCGGGGAGCTGTTTTTT.

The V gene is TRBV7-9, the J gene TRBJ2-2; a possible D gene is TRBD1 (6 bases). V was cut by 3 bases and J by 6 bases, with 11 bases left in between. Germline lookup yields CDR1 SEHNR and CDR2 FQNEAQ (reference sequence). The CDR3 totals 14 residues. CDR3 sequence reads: CASSFRGKAGELFF. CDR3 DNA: TGTGCCAGCAGCTTCAGGGGAAAGGCCGGGGAGCTGTTTTTT.

DNA of the CDR3: TGTGCCAGCAGCGCTACTCGGAGTCTGAACACTGAAGCTTTCTTT. This sequence encodes CASSATRSLNTEAFF. The gene calls are TRBV13 and TRBJ1-1; D remains unclear. Trimming pared 5 bases from V and 0 bases from J, leaving 13 bases between. Germline CDR1 reads PRHDT; CDR2 reads FYEKMQ (reference sequence). The CDR3 contains 15 residues.

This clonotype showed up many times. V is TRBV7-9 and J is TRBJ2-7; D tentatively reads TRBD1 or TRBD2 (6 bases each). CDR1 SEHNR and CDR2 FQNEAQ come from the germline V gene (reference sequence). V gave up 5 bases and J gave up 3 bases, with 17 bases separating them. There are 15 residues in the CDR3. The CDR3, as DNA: TGTGCCAGCAGCATACTTTACGGAGGGGGCTACGAGCAGTACTTC. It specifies CASSILYGGGYEQYF.

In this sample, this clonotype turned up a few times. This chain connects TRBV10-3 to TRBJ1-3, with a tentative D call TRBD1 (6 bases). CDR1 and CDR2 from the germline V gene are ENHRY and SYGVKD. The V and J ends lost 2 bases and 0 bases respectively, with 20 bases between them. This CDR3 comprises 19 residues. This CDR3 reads CAISELGQGPESSGNTIYF. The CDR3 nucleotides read TGTGCCATCAGTGAGCTGGGGCAGGGGCCTGAGAGCTCTGGAAACACCATATATTTT.

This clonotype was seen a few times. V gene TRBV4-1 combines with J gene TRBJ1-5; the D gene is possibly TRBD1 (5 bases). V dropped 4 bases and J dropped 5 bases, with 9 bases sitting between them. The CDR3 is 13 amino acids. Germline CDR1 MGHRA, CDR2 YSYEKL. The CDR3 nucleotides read TGCGCCAGCAGCCCAAGAGGGGATCAGCCCCAGCATTTT. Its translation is CASSPRGDQPQHF.

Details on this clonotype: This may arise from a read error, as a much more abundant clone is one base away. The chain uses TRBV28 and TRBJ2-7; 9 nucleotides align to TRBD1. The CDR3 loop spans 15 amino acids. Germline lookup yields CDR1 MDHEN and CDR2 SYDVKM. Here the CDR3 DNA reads TGTGCCGGCAGCCCAAACCCGGGACAGGGTTACGAGCAGTACTTC. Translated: CAGSPNPGQGYEQYF.

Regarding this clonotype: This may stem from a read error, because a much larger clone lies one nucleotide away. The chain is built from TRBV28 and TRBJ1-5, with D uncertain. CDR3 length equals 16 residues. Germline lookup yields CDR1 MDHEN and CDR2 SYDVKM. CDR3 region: CASGFDTGYSNQPQHF. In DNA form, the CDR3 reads TGTGCCAGCGGTTTTGATACGGGTTATAGCAATCAGCCCCAGCATTTT.

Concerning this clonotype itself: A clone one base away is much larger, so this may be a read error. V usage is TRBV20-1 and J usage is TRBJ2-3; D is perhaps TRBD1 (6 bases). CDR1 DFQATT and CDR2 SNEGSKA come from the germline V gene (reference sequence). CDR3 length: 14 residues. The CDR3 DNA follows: TGCGGTGCTTGTACCGGACAGATCACAGATACGCAGTATTTT. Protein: CGACTGQITDTQYF.

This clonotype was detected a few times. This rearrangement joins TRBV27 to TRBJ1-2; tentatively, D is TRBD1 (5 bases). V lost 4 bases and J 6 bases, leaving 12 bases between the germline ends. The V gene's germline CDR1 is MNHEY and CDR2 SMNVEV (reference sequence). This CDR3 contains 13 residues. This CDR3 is CASSWRGVDGYTF. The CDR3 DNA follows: TGTGCCAGCAGTTGGCGGGGGGTTGATGGCTACACCTTC.

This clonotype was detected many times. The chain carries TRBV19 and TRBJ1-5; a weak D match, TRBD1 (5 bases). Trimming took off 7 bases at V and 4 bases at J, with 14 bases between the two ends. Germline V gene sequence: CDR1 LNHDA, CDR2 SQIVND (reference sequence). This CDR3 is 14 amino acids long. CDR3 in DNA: TGTGCCAGTACCACGATCCCAGGGAATCAGCCCCAGCATTTT. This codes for CASTTIPGNQPQHF.